Shown below are 9 T cell receptor beta chains from a single sample sequenced in a study of T cell responses to AZD1222 COVID-19 vaccine. Generated by immunoSEQ multiplex PCR, the TCRdb table keeps only in-frame clones and is missing some. The sample lists 150,000 to 200,000 clones, 80% to 95% occurring once. The sample was peripheral blood, taken 28 days after the second dose of the MenACWY control vaccine. The source is an adult who received the MenACWY meningococcal vaccine as a control.

This sequence joins TRBV29-1 and TRBJ1-4; D possibly corresponds to TRBD1 (5 bases). Deletions cut 6 bases from V and 5 bases from J, with 19 bases between. The CDR3 consists of 15 residues. Germline V lookup: CDR1 SQVTM, CDR2 ANQGSEA. CDR3 DNA sequence: TGCAGCGTCCGACGGGGCGTAGGATCGAATGAAAAACTGTTTTTT. Protein sequence: CSVRRGVGSNEKLFF.

The chain recombines TRBV4-2 with TRBJ1-3; maybe TRBD1 (5 bases). The CDR3 is 15 amino acids. Germline lookup yields CDR1 LGHNA and CDR2 YNFKEQ. The germline V and J ends were trimmed by 0 bases and 4 bases, with 10 bases remaining between them. The CDR3 sequence is CASSQDPQGGNTIYF. In DNA, the CDR3 is TGTGCCAGCAGCCAAGACCCCCAGGGAGGAAACACCATATATTTT.

The V gene is TRBV7-2, the J gene TRBJ2-5; TRBD2 agrees at 7 bases. Looked up from germline, CDR1 is SGHTA and CDR2 is FQGNSA. This CDR3 contains 14 residues. V shed 6 bases and J 3 bases; nucleotides not matched to a gene: 7. CDR3 loop: CASRFGLAEETQYF. CDR3 nucleotides: TGTGCCAGCAGGTTCGGGCTAGCGGAAGAGACCCAGTACTTC. The complete variable domain, with remaining parts taken from reference TRBV7-2 and TRBJ2-5, reads GAGVSQSPSNKVTEKGKDVELRCDPISGHTALYWYRQSLGQGLEFLIYFQGNSAPDKSGLPSDRFSAERTGGSVSTLTIQRTQQEDSAVYLCASRFGLAEETQYFGPGTRLLVL.

The V gene is TRBV5-4, the J gene TRBJ1-6; a possible D gene is TRBD1 (6 bases). This CDR3 contains 14 residues. CDR1 is SGHNT and CDR2 is YYREEE in the germline V gene (reference sequence). V dropped 3 bases and J dropped 9 bases, with 13 bases sitting between them. In nucleotides, the CDR3 is TGTGCCAGCAGCTGGGGGCAGTTTAGTTCACCCCTCCACTTT. Protein product: CASSWGQFSSPLHF.

This chain uses TRBV27 with TRBJ1-2; D is unresolved. V was pared by 4 bases and J by 4 bases, with 16 bases between. The CDR3 consists of 15 residues. Germline CDR1 and CDR2: MNHEY and SMNVEV (reference sequence). The CDR3 DNA reads TGTGCCAGCAGTTATAGTAGGCAGACCACCTATGGCTACACCTTC. Protein product: CASSYSRQTTYGYTF.

In nucleotides, the CDR3 is TGTGCCAGCAGTTACCTGGGTTCGAATTCACCCCTCCACTTT. Protein: CASSYLGSNSPLHF. The chain recombines TRBV6-2 or TRBV6-3 with TRBJ1-6; no definite D call. The germline V gene encodes CDR1 MNHEY and CDR2 SVGEGT. The germline V and J ends were trimmed by 2 bases and 7 bases, with 9 bases remaining between them. The CDR3 spans 14 residues.

This chain connects TRBV19 to TRBJ1-5, with D tentatively TRBD1 (5 bases). V was trimmed by 7 bases and J by 4 bases, leaving 14 bases between them. CDR3 length: 14 residues. CDR1 is LNHDA and CDR2 is SQIVND in the germline V gene (reference sequence). The CDR3 DNA reads as TGTGCCAGTACAAAGGGGATCTGGAATCAGCCCCAGCATTTT. It specifies CASTKGIWNQPQHF.

The gene calls are TRBV3-1 (or the pseudogene TRBV3-2) and TRBJ2-1, with D hard to call. This CDR3 is 13 amino acids long. Trimming took 0 bases from V and 11 from J, leaving 11 bases between them. Germline V gene lookup returns CDR1 LGHDT and CDR2 YNNKEL (reference sequence). The CDR3 DNA is TGTGCCAGCAGCCAAGAGGGAAGGGTGAAGCAGTTCTTC. It translates to CASSQEGRVKQFF.

The chain has TRBV15 and TRBJ1-4; D remains unclear. Trimming took 0 bases from V and 5 from J, leaving 13 bases between them. Germline V gives CDR1 LNHNV, CDR2 YYDKDF (reference sequence). CDR3 size: 16 residues. CDR3 amino acids: CATSRDSVSRNEKLFF. The CDR3 DNA reads TGTGCCACCAGCAGAGATTCGGTTTCAAGGAATGAAAAACTGTTTTTT.